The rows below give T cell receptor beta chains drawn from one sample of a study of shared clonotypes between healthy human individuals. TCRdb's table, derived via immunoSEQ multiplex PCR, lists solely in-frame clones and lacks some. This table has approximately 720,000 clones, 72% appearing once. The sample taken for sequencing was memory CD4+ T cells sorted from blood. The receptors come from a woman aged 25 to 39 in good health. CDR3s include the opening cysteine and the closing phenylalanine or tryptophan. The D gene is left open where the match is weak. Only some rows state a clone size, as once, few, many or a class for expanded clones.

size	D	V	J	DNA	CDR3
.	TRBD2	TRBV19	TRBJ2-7	TGTGCCAGTAGTAACCCTAGCGGGAGCAACTACGAGCAGTACTTC	CASSNPSGSNYEQYF
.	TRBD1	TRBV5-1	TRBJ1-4	TGCGCCAGCAGCTCCGGGACAGGGGATGAAAAACTGTTTTTT	CASSSGTGDEKLFF
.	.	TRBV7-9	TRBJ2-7	TGTGCCAGCAGCTTATTAACGTCGCGGAGAGAGCAGTACTTC	CASSLLTSRREQYF
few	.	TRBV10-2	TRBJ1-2	TGCGCCAGCAGGGGTGCGGGGGGTAACGGCTACACCTTC	CASRGAGGNGYTF
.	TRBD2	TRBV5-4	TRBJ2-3	TGTGCCAGCAGCCACCCGACGGGGGGGGATACGCAGTATTTT	CASSHPTGGDTQYF
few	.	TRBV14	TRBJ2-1	TGTGCCAGCAGCTCAAGACCGGCGGGATTCCCTCTCAATGAGCAGTTCTTC	CASSSRPAGFPLNEQFF
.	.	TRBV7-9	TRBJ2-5	TGTGCCAGCAGCTTAGCGATGGCTAGCCTACACCAAGAGACCCAGTACTTC	CASSLAMASLHQETQYF
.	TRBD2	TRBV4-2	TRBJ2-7	TGTGCCAGCAGCCAAGAGAAAACTAGCGCACCCTACGAGCAGTACTTC	CASSQEKTSAPYEQYF
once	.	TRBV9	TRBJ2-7	TGTGCCAGCAGCGTAGTCGGAGGTAGCCACGAGCAGTACTTC	CASSVVGGSHEQYF
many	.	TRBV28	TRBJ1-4	TGTGCCAGCCATTCCAGGGGCTTGGTGTTTTTT	CASHSRGLVFF
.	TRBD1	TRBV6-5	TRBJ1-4	TGTGCCAGCAGTTATGGTCCCCGGACAGGGGATGAAAAACTGTTTTTT	CASSYGPRTGDEKLFF
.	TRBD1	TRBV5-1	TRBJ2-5	TGCGCCAGCAGCAGGGGGACAGGGATGTCGGAGACCCAGTACTTC	CASSRGTGMSETQYF
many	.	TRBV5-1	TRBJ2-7	TGCGCCAGCAGTGTCGTAGGGTCCTACGAGCAGTACTTC	CASSVVGSYEQYF
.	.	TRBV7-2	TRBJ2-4	TGTGCCAGCAGCCCTCTAACTACCCGGTACATTCAGTACTTC	CASSPLTTRYIQYF
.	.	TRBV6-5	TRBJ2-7	TGTGCCAGCAGTTACTCAGGGTACTCCTACGAGCAGTACTTC	CASSYSGYSYEQYF
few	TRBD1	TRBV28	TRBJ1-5	TGTGCCAGCAGTCCTCAGGGGGCCCGCAATCAGCCCCAGCATTTT	CASSPQGARNQPQHF